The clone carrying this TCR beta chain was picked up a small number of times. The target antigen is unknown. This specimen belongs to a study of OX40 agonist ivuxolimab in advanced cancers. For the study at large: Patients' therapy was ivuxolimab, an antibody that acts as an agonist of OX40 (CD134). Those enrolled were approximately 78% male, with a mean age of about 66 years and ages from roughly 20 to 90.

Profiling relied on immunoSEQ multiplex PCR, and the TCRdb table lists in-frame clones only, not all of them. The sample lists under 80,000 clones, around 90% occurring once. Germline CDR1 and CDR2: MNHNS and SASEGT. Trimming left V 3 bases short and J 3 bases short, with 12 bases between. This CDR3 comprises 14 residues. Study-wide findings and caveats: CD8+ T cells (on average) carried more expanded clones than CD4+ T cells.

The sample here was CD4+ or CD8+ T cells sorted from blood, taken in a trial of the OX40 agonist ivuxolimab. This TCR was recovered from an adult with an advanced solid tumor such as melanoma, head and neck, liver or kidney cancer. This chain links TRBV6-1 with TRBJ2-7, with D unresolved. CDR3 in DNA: TGTGCCAGCAGTGACCCATGGACGGTCTACGAGCAGTACTTC. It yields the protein CASSDPWTVYEQYF.